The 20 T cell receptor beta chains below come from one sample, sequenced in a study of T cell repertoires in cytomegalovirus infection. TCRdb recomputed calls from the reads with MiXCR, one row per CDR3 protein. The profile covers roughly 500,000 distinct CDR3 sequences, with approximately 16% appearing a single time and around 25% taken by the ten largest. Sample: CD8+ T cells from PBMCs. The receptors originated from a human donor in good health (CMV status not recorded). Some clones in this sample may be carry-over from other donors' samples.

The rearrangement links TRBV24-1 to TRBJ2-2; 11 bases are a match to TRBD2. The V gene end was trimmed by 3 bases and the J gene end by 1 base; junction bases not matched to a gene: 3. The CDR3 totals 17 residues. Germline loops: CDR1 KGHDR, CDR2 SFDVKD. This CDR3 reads CATSDKGLAENTGELFF. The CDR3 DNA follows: TGTGCCACCAGTGATAAGGGACTAGCGGAGAACACCGGGGAGCTGTTTTTT.

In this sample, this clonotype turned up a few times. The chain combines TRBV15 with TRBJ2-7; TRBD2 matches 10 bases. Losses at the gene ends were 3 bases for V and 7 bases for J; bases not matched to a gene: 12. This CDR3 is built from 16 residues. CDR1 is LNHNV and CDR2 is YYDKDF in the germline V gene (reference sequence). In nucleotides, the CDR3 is TGTGCCACCAGCAGCCGGACTAGCGGAGGCCTTTGGGAGCAGTACTTC. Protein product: CATSSRTSGGLWEQYF.

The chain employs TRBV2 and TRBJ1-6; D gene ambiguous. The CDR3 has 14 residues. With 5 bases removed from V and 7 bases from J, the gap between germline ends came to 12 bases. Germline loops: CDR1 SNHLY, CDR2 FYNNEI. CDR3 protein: CASSRTGKNSPLHF. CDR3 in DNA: TGTGCCAGCAGTAGGACGGGAAAGAATTCACCCCTCCACTTT.

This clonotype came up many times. The CDR3 sequence: CASSVGDFSTGELFF. The CDR3 DNA follows: TGTGCCAGCAGCGTTGGAGACTTTAGCACCGGGGAGCTGTTTTTT. The V gene is TRBV7-9, the J gene TRBJ2-2, with D unclear. Germline V lookup: CDR1 SEHNR, CDR2 FQNEAQ (reference sequence). V was trimmed by 5 bases and J by 4 bases, leaving 14 bases between them. The CDR3 runs to 15 residues. The complete variable domain, with remaining parts taken from reference TRBV7-9 and TRBJ2-2, reads DTGVSQNPRHKITKRGQNVTFRCDPISEHNRLYWYRQTLGQGPEFLTYFQNEAQLEKSRLLSDRFSAERPKGSFSTLEIQRTEQGDSAMYLCASSVGDFSTGELFFGEGSRLTVL.

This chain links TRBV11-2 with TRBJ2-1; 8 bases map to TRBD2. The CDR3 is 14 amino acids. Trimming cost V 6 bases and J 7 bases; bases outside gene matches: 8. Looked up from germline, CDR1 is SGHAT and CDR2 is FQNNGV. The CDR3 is CASRLGTSVNEQFF. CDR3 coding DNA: TGTGCCAGCAGGCTCGGGACTAGTGTGAATGAGCAGTTCTTC.

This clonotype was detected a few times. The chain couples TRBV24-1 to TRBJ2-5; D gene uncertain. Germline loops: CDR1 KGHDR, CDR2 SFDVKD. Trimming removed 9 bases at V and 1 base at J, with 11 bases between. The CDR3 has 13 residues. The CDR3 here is CATWFGGQETQYF. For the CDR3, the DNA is TGTGCCACCTGGTTCGGTGGCCAAGAGACCCAGTACTTC.

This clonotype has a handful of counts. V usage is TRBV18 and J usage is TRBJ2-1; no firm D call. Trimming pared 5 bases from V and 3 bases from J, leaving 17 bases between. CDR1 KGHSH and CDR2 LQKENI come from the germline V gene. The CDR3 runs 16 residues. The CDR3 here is CASSSRTIKIYNEQFF. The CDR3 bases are TGTGCCAGCTCATCACGGACCATTAAAATCTACAATGAGCAGTTCTTC.

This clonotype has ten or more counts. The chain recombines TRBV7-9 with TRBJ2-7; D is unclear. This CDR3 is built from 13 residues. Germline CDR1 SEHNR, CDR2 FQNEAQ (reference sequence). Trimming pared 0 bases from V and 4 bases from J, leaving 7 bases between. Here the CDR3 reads CASSLAQTYEQYF. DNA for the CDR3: TGTGCCAGCAGCTTAGCCCAGACATACGAGCAGTACTTC. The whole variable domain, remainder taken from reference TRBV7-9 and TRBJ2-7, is DTGVSQNPRHKITKRGQNVTFRCDPISEHNRLYWYRQTLGQGPEFLTYFQNEAQLEKSRLLSDRFSAERPKGSFSTLEIQRTEQGDSAMYLCASSLAQTYEQYFGPGTRLTVT.

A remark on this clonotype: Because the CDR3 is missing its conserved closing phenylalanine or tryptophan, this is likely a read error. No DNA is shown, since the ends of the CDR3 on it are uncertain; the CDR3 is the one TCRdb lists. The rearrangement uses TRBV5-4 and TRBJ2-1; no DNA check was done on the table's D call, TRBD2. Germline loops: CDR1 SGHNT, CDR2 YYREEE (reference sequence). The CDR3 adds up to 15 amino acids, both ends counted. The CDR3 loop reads CASSLVMGDYNEQVV.

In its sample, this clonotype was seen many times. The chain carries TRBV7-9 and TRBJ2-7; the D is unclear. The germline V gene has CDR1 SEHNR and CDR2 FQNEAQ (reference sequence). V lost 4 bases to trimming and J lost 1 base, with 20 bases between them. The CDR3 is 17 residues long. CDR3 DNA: TGTGCCAGCAGCTCCGGCTTATCAGGAACTTCGTCCTACGAGCAGTACTTC. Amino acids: CASSSGLSGTSSYEQYF.

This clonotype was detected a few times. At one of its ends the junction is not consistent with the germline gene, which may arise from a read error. The CDR3 sequence is CASSFDREVRYGYTF. The DNA of the CDR3 is TGTGCCAGCAGCTTCGACAGGGAAGTACGGTATGGCTACACCTTC. This chain uses TRBV5-3 with TRBJ1-2, with 7 bases identical to TRBD1. TRBV5-3 is flagged as an ORF with uncertain function. CDR3 size: 15 residues.

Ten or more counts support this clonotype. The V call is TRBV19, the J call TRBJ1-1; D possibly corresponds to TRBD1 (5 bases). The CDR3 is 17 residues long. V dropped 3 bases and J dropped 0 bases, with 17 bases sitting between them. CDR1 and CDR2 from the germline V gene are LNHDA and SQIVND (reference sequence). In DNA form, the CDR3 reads TGTGCCAGTAGTATTCGAAGGGGTCAGCCCATGAACACTGAAGCTTTCTTT. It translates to CASSIRRGQPMNTEAFF.

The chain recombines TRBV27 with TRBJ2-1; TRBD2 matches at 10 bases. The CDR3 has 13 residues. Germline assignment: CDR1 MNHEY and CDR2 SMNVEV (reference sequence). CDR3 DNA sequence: TGTGTCAGTAAGCGGGGGGGTCTCAATGAGCAGTTCTTC. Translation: CVSKRGGLNEQFF.

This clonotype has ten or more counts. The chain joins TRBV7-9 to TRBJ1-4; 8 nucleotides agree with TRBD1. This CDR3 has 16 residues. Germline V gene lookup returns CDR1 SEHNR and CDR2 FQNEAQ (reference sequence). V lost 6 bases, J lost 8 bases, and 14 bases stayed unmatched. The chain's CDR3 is CASSTPTGDSGEKLFF. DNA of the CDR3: TGTGCCAGCAGTACCCCGACAGGGGATAGTGGGGAAAAACTGTTTTTT.

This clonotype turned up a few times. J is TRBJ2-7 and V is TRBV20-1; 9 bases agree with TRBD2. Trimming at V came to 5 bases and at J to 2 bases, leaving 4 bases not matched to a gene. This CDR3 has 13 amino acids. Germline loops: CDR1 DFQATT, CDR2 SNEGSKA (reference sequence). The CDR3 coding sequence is TGCAGTGCTGGGACTAGCTCCACCTACGAGCAGTACTTC. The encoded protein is CSAGTSSTYEQYF.

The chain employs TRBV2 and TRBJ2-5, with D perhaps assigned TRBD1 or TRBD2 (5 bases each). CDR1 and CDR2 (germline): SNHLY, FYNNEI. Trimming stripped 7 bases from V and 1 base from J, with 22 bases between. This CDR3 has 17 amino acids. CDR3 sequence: CASTHEGTKPVQETQYF. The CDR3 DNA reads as TGTGCCAGCACCCACGAGGGGACCAAACCCGTCCAAGAGACCCAGTACTTC. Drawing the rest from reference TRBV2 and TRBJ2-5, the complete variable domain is EPEVTQTPSHQVTQMGQEVILRCVPISNHLYFYWYRQILGQKVEFLVSFYNNEISEKSEIFDDQFSVERPDGSNFTLKIRSTKLEDSAMYFCASTHEGTKPVQETQYFGPGTRLLVL.

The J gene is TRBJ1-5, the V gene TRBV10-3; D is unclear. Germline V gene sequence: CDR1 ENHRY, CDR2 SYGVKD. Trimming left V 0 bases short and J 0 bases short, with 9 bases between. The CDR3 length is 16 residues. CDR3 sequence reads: CAISESSKYSNQPQHF. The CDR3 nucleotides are TGTGCCATCAGTGAGTCGAGCAAATATAGCAATCAGCCCCAGCATTTT.

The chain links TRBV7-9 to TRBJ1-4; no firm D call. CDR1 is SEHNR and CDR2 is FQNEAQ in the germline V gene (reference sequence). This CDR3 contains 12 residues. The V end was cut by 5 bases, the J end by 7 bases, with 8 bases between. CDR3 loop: CASSGLVEKLFF. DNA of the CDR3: TGTGCCAGCAGCGGGTTAGTTGAAAAACTGTTTTTT.

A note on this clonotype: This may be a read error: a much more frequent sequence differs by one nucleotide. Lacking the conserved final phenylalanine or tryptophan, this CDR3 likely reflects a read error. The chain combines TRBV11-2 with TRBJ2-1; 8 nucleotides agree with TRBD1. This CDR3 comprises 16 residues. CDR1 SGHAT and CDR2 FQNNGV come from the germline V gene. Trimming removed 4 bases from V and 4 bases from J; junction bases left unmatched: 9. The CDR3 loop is CASSYSTGVGYNEQFL. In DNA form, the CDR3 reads TGTGCCAGCAGCTACTCGACAGGGGTGGGATACAATGAGCAGTTCTTA.

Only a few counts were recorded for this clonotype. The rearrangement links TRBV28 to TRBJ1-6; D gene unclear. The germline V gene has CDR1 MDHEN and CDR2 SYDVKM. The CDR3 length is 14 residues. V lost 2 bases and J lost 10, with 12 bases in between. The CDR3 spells CASSLTGRGSPLHF. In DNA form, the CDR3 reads TGTGCCAGCAGTTTAACGGGGAGAGGATCACCCCTCCACTTT.